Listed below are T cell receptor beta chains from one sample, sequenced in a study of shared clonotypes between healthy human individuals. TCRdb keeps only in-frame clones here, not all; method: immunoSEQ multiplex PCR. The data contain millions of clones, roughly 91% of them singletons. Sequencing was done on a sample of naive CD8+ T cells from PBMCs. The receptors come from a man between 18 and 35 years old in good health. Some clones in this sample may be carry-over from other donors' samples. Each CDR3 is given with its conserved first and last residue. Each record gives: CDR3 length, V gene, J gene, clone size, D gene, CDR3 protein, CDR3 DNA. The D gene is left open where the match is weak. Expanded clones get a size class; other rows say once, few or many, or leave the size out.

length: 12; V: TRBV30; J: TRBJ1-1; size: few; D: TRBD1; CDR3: CACDRVSTEAFF; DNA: TGTGCCTGTGACAGGGTGTCCACTGAAGCTTTCTTT
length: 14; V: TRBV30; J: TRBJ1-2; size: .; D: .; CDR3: CAWNPGGANYGYTF; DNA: TGTGCCTGGAACCCTGGGGGGGCCAACTATGGCTACACCTTC
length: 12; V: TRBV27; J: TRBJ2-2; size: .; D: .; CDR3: CASSLVAGELFF; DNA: TGTGCCAGCAGTCTAGTTGCCGGGGAGCTGTTTTTT
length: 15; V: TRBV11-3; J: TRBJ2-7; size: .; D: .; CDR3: CASSPRSDRSYEQYF; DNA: TGTGCCAGCAGTCCTCGGAGCGACAGGAGCTACGAGCAGTACTTC
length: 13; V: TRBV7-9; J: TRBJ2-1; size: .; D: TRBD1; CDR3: CASSRQGDNEQFF; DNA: TGTGCCAGCAGCCGACAGGGGGACAATGAGCAGTTCTTC
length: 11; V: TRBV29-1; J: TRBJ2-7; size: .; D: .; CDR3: CSVEGEMEQYF; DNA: TGCAGCGTTGAAGGTGAGATGGAGCAGTACTTC
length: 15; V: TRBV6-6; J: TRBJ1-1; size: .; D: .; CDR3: CASSYPRGGNTEAFF; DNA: TGTGCCAGCAGTTATCCACGGGGGGGGAACACTGAAGCTTTCTTT
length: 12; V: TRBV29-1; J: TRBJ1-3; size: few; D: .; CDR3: CSARDGGNTIYF; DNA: TGCAGCGCCAGGGATGGTGGAAACACCATATATTTT
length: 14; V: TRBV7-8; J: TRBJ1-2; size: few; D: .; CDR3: CASSPRGSLYGYTF; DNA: TGTGCCAGCAGCCCCAGGGGCAGCCTCTATGGCTACACCTTC
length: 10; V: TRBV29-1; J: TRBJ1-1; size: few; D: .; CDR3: CSVMVAEAFF; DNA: TGCAGCGTGATGGTCGCTGAAGCTTTCTTT
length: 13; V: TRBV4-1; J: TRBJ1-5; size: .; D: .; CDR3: CASSQVVGQPQHF; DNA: TGTGCCAGCAGCCAAGTGGTCGGTCAGCCCCAGCATTTT
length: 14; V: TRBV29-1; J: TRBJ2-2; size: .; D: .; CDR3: CSVEPGQNTGELFF; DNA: TGCAGCGTTGAACCAGGGCAGAACACCGGGGAGCTGTTTTTT
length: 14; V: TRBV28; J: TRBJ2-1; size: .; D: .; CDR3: CASSPSGLNNEQFF; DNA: TGTGCCAGCAGTCCCTCGGGACTGAACAATGAGCAGTTCTTC
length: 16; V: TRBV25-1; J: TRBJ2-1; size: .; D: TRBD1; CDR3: CASSERGPGADNEQFF; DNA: TGTGCCAGCAGTGAAAGGGGGCCCGGTGCCGACAATGAGCAGTTCTTC
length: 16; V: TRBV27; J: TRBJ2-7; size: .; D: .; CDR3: CASSLLSPRPPDEQYF; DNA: TGTGCCAGCAGTTTATTATCTCCCCGCCCCCCGGATGAGCAGTACTTC
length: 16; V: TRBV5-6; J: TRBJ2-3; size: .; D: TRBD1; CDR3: CASSLDPGTGLDTQYF; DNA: TGTGCCAGCAGCTTGGACCCCGGGACAGGGTTAGATACGCAGTATTTT
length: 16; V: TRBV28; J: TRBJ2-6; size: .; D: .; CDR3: CASSFLGNSGANVLTF; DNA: TGTGCCAGCAGTTTTCTTGGCAACTCTGGGGCCAACGTCCTGACTTTC
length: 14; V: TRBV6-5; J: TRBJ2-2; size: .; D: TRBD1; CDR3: CASSPTGVGGELFF; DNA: TGTGCCAGCAGCCCAACAGGGGTTGGCGGGGAGCTGTTTTTT
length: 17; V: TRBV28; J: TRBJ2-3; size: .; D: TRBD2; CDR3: CASSFRRLAEAEDTQYF; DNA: TGTGCCAGCAGTTTCCGTCGACTAGCGGAGGCGGAAGATACGCAGTATTTT
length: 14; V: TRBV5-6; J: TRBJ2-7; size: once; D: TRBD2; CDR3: CASTRGGSSYEQYF; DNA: TGTGCCAGCACCCGCGGGGGGAGCTCCTACGAGCAGTACTTC
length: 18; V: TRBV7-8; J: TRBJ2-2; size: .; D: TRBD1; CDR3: CASSGQDRGTFNTGELFF; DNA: TGTGCCAGCAGCGGCCAGGACAGGGGAACCTTTAACACCGGGGAGCTGTTTTTT
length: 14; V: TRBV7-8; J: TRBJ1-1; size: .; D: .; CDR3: CASSLTEVNTEAFF; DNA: TGTGCCAGCAGCTTAACAGAAGTGAACACTGAAGCTTTCTTT
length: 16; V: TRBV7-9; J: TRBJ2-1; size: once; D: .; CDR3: CASSLTQGERGNEQFF; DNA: TGTGCCAGCAGCTTAACTCAAGGCGAGCGAGGGAATGAGCAGTTCTTC
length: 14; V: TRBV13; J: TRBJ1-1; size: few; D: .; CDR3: CASSLGRESTEAFF; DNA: TGTGCCAGCAGCTTAGGCCGGGAATCCACTGAAGCTTTCTTT
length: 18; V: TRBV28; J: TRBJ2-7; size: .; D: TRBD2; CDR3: CASSLSRLAGAEHYEQYF; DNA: TGTGCCAGCAGTTTATCCCGACTAGCGGGAGCAGAACACTACGAGCAGTACTTC
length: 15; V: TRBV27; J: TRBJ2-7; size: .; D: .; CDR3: CASSPTGTETYEQYF; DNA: TGTGCCAGCAGTCCCACCGGGACTGAAACCTACGAGCAGTACTTC
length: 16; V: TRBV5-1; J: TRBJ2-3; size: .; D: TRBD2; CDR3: CASSFYGRASTDTQYF; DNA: TGCGCCAGCAGCTTTTACGGGAGGGCCAGCACAGATACGCAGTATTTT
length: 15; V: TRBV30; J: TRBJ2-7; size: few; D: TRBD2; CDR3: CAWSYPGGGSYEQYF; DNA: TGTGCCTGGAGTTATCCCGGCGGGGGGTCCTACGAGCAGTACTTC
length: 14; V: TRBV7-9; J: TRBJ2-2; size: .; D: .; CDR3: CASSPLGAPGELFF; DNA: TGTGCCAGCAGCCCCTTAGGGGCGCCCGGGGAGCTGTTTTTT
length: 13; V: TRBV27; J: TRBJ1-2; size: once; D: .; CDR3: CASSVSVNYGYTF; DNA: TGTGCCAGCAGTGTTTCAGTTAACTATGGCTACACCTTC
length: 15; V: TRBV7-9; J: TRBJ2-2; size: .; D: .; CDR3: CASSTRDSEAGELFF; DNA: TGTGCCAGCAGCACAAGGGACTCCGAAGCCGGGGAGCTGTTTTTT
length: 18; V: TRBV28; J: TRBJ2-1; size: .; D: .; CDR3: CASSLHQAGAPKYNEQFF; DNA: TGTGCCAGCAGTTTACACCAAGCGGGTGCCCCCAAATACAATGAGCAGTTCTTC
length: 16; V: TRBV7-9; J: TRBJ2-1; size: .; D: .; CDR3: CASSLASGQLYNEQFF; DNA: TGTGCCAGCAGCTTAGCTTCGGGACAACTCTACAATGAGCAGTTCTTC
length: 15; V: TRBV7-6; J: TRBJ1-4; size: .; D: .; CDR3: CASSPLGGTGEKLFF; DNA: TGTGCCAGCAGCCCACTAGGGGGGACGGGCGAAAAACTGTTTTTT
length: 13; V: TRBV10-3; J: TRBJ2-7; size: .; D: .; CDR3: CAIRGGTVYEQYF; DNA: TGTGCCATCAGGGGGGGGACAGTCTACGAGCAGTACTTC